The sequence of this TCR beta chain was determined in a study of blood T cell repertoires in COVID-19. Study background: Both acute and convalescent COVID-19 samples were obtained from the United States, Italy and Spain. From T cells, B-cell-depleted T cells, or PBMCs came the material, which was cDNA or gDNA.

This clone was seen a single time. Authors' methods: Reference gene primer amplification gave nucleated cell count estimates. Some clones are missing from TCRdb's copy, which holds only in-frame ones; the method was immunoSEQ multiplex PCR. The V and J calls and clone size are taken from that table; D and trimming were inferred from the DNA. There are about 220,000 clones in the sample; approximately 80% occur only once, and roughly 13% lies in the top ten. Trimming cost V 3 bases and J 6 bases; bases outside gene matches: 6. Looked up from germline, CDR1 is KGHSY and CDR2 is FQNENV. The CDR3 totals 15 residues.

This chain links TRBV16 with TRBJ2-1; 9 nucleotides align to TRBD2. Input material: peripheral blood. This TCR was sampled from a human donor in a cohort sampled during active COVID-19. The DNA for the CDR3 is TGTGCCAGCAGCCAGGGGACTAGCTTCCCCAATGAGCAGTTCTTC. Amino acids: CASSQGTSFPNEQFF.